Below, 23 T cell receptor beta chains from the same sample are listed, as sequenced in a study of cytomegalovirus exposure and HLA in healthy donors. 13 Jbeta primers and 60 Vbeta primers were used for the PCR. The assay was immunoSEQ multiplex PCR, and TCRdb's table has in-frame clones only and misses some. This sample has a few hundred thousand clones, with about 89% found just once. Sequenced input: PBMCs. These receptors came from a young woman in good health and CMV-seronegative.

The CDR3 DNA reads TGTGCCAGCAGCTCCGGTCAACCCGCGGCTTTCTCCGGGGAGCTGTTTTTT. Its protein product is CASSSGQPAAFSGELFF. This sequence joins TRBV11-2 and TRBJ2-2, with D hard to call. V lost 4 bases, J lost 6 bases, and 21 bases lay in between. Germline V gives CDR1 SGHAT, CDR2 FQNNGV. This CDR3 spans 17 amino acids.

The chain is built from TRBV5-1 and TRBJ2-3; 12 bases agree with TRBD2. The germline CDR1 and CDR2 sequences are SGHRS and YFSETQ. CDR3 size: 17 residues. Trimming removed 7 bases from V and 2 bases from J; junction bases left unmatched: 11. The chain's CDR3 is CASGGTSGYQNTDTQYF. CDR3 coding DNA: TGCGCCAGCGGGGGGACTAGCGGGTATCAGAACACAGATACGCAGTATTTT.

The V call is TRBV27, the J call TRBJ2-5; no definite D call. The ends were cut back, 5 bases at V and 3 bases at J, with 10 bases in the middle. This CDR3 is 13 amino acids long. Germline CDR1 reads MNHEY; CDR2 reads SMNVEV (reference sequence). CDR3 DNA sequence: TGTGCCAGCAGTCTCCGTCGGGAAGAGACCCAGTACTTC. It is translated as CASSLRREETQYF.

The chain recombines TRBV30 with TRBJ2-1; TRBD2 aligns across 7 bases. The J segment lost 8 bases and the V segment lost 4 bases, leaving 11 bases of the junction unmatched. Germline V gives CDR1 GTSNPN, CDR2 SVGIG (reference sequence). This CDR3 contains 14 residues. The CDR3 nucleotides read TGTGCCTGGACGAGGGACTACCAACTCCATGAGCAGTTCTTC. This codes for CAWTRDYQLHEQFF.

The chain employs TRBV5-1 and TRBJ1-4, with a tentative D call TRBD1 (5 bases). Germline loops: CDR1 SGHRS, CDR2 YFSETQ. Between the trimmed V and J ends, which lost 0 bases and 0 bases, there was a span of 9 bases. The CDR3 consists of 16 residues. This CDR3 reads CASSLGQPSTNEKLFF. CDR3 nucleotides: TGCGCCAGCAGCTTGGGACAGCCCTCAACTAATGAAAAACTGTTTTTT.

There are a few counts of this clone. This sequence joins TRBV6-5 and TRBJ1-1; no reliable D call. V gave up 4 bases and J gave up 11 bases, with 17 bases separating them. This CDR3 has 13 residues. Germline lookup yields CDR1 MNHEY and CDR2 SVGAGI. The CDR3: CASSSGSPYSAFF. The CDR3 bases are TGTGCCAGCAGTTCCGGTAGTCCCTATTCGGCTTTCTTT.

The J gene is TRBJ1-6, the V gene TRBV2; perhaps TRBD1 as D (6 bases). This CDR3 spans 15 amino acids. Trimming pared 6 bases from V and 0 bases from J, leaving 9 bases between. Germline V gene sequence: CDR1 SNHLY, CDR2 FYNNEI. CDR3: CASSRGSSYNSPLHF. The CDR3 DNA follows: TGTGCCAGCAGCAGGGGTAGCTCCTATAATTCACCCCTCCACTTT.

The rearrangement uses TRBV19 and TRBJ2-7, with 7 bases matching TRBD1. Trimming cost V 9 bases and J 3 bases; bases outside gene matches: 8. The germline gives CDR1 LNHDA, CDR2 SQIVND (reference sequence). The CDR3 loop spans 13 amino acids. The CDR3 is CASGGTVGYEQYF. The CDR3 DNA sequence: TGTGCCAGCGGTGGGACAGTCGGCTACGAGCAGTACTTC.

The V and J genes are TRBV29-1 and TRBJ1-1, with unresolved D. V gave up 4 bases and J gave up 4 bases, with 13 bases separating them. Looked up from germline, CDR1 is SQVTM and CDR2 is ANQGSEA. CDR3 length: 13 residues. The CDR3, as DNA: TGCAGCGTTGTCCCCGTTGGAGGCACTGAAGCTTTCTTT. This translates into CSVVPVGGTEAFF.

The chain carries TRBV4-3 and TRBJ1-4; D ambiguous. In germline, CDR1 is LGHNA, CDR2 YSLEER. Trimming took off 1 base at V and 3 bases at J, with 12 bases between the two ends. CDR3 size: 16 residues. CDR3 in amino acids: CASSQGASEANEKLFF. CDR3 DNA: TGCGCCAGCAGCCAAGGAGCTTCGGAGGCTAATGAAAAACTGTTTTTT.

The CDR3 nucleotides read TGTGCCAGTAGCGACTTTTCTGGAAACACCATATATTTT. Its translation: CASSDFSGNTIYF. V and J are TRBV19 and TRBJ1-3; D not resolved. The CDR3 covers 13 residues. Trimming left V 6 bases short and J 1 base short, with 7 bases between. Germline CDR1 LNHDA, CDR2 SQIVND (reference sequence).

The chain has TRBV10-3 and TRBJ2-2; 10 bases are a match to TRBD2. Germline CDR1 reads ENHRY; CDR2 reads SYGVKD. Trimming cost V 8 bases and J 5 bases; bases outside gene matches: 8. The CDR3 length is 15 residues. The CDR3 spells CAILTSGEGTGELFF. The CDR3 bases are TGTGCCATCTTAACTAGCGGGGAGGGGACCGGGGAGCTGTTTTTT.

This chain connects TRBV9 to TRBJ2-3, with D uncertain. Germline CDR1 SGDLS, CDR2 YYNGEE. The CDR3 consists of 13 residues. Between the trimmed V and J ends, which lost 4 bases and 6 bases, there was a span of 12 bases. The chain's CDR3 is CASSPSRSDTQYF. The CDR3 coding sequence is TGTGCCAGCAGCCCCTCTCGGAGTGATACGCAGTATTTT.

This chain uses TRBV2 with TRBJ2-1; D gene unclear. The CDR3 sequence is 15 residues long. V was trimmed by 2 bases and J by 0 bases, leaving 8 bases between them. Germline V lookup: CDR1 SNHLY, CDR2 FYNNEI. CDR3 DNA: TGTGCCAGCAGTGAACGAGCCACCTCCTACAATGAGCAGTTCTTC. Translation gives CASSERATSYNEQFF.

The chain joins TRBV30 to TRBJ2-5, with D possibly TRBD1 on 5 matching bases. CDR3 length: 14 amino acids. The V end was cut by 1 base, the J end by 1 base, with 10 bases between. Germline V lookup: CDR1 GTSNPN, CDR2 SVGIG (reference sequence). This chain's CDR3 is CAWSEQVIQETQYF. The CDR3 DNA reads as TGTGCCTGGAGTGAACAGGTGATCCAAGAGACCCAGTACTTC.

J is TRBJ2-5 and V is TRBV7-6; D perhaps matches TRBD1 (5 bases). V was cut by 0 bases and J by 3 bases, with 8 bases left in between. Germline V lookup: CDR1 SGHVS, CDR2 FNYEAQ. The CDR3 has 14 residues. CDR3 loop: CASSLAQGEETQYF. CDR3 in DNA: TGTGCCAGCAGCTTAGCCCAGGGTGAAGAGACCCAGTACTTC.

The chain recombines TRBV18 with TRBJ1-1, with a weak D call TRBD1 (5 bases). V was shortened by 3 bases and J by 3 bases, with 8 bases between the two germline ends. The germline V gene encodes CDR1 KGHSH and CDR2 LQKENI. The CDR3 has 13 residues. CDR3 DNA: TGTGCCAGCTCACCCGACAGCTACACTGAAGCTTTCTTT. This translates into CASSPDSYTEAFF. The variable domain in full, completed from reference TRBV18 and TRBJ1-1, reads NAGVMQNPRHLVRRRGQEARLRCSPMKGHSHVYWYRQLPEEGLKFMVYLQKENIIDESGMPKERFSAEFPKEGPSILRIQQVVRGDSAAYFCASSPDSYTEAFFGQGTRLTVV.

The CDR3 DNA reads TGTGCCAGTTCCTCCCTAGTTGACAGGGGTGAAGAGACCCAGTACTTC. This encodes CASSSLVDRGEETQYF. The chain carries TRBV19 and TRBJ2-5; TRBD1 aligns across 8 bases. This CDR3 has 16 amino acids. With V trimmed by 8 bases and J by 3 bases, 14 bases remained unmatched. Germline CDR1 and CDR2: LNHDA and SQIVND (reference sequence).

The rearrangement links TRBV5-1 to TRBJ1-2; D not resolved. The CDR3 consists of 10 residues. Trimming shortened V by 4 bases and J by 4 bases, and 2 bases separated the two germline ends. CDR1 is SGHRS and CDR2 is YFSETQ in the germline V gene. The CDR3 region has the DNA TGCGCCAGCAGCCGCTATGGCTACACCTTC. Translation: CASSRYGYTF. The variable domain in full, completed from reference TRBV5-1 and TRBJ1-2, reads KAGVTQTPRYLIKTRGQQVTLSCSPISGHRSVSWYQQTPGQGLQFLFEYFSETQRNKGNFPGRFSGRQFSNSRSEMNVSTLELGDSALYLCASSRYGYTFGSGTRLTVV.

The chain couples TRBV5-4 to TRBJ1-2; the D is unclear. The V and J ends lost 4 bases and 0 bases respectively, with 7 bases between them. The CDR3 sequence is 13 residues long. Germline-derived CDR1 and CDR2 are SGHNT and YYREEE (reference sequence). The CDR3 DNA is TGTGCCAGCAGCCACATTACTAACTATGGCTACACCTTC. Translating it yields CASSHITNYGYTF.

CDR3 coding DNA: TGTGCCAGCAGCACAACCCCCGGGACAGGGCCGCACGAGCAGTACTTC. Amino acid sequence: CASSTTPGTGPHEQYF. The chain combines TRBV5-8 with TRBJ2-7, with 9 nucleotides matching TRBD1. Germline V gene sequence: CDR1 SGHTS, CDR2 YDEGEE. V gave up 4 bases and J gave up 5 bases; unmatched junction bases: 13. This CDR3 contains 16 residues.

The rearrangement links TRBV5-1 to TRBJ1-1, with 9 bases aligning to TRBD1. The CDR3 is 15 residues long. Losses at the gene ends were 2 bases for V and 6 bases for J; bases not matched to a gene: 8. CDR1 and CDR2 from the germline V gene are SGHRS and YFSETQ. CDR3 sequence: CASSLYRGRGAEAFF. CDR3 coding DNA: TGCGCCAGCAGCTTATACAGGGGGCGAGGGGCTGAAGCTTTCTTT.

The genes are TRBV19 and TRBJ2-7; 10 nucleotides line up with TRBD2. This CDR3 comprises 16 residues. Per germline, CDR1 LNHDA and CDR2 SQIVND (reference sequence). Unmatched junction bases numbered 11, after V lost 2 bases and J lost 7 bases. The CDR3 protein is CASSIPLAGGSLEQYF. CDR3 in DNA: TGTGCCAGTAGTATACCCTTAGCGGGAGGTTCCCTTGAGCAGTACTTC.